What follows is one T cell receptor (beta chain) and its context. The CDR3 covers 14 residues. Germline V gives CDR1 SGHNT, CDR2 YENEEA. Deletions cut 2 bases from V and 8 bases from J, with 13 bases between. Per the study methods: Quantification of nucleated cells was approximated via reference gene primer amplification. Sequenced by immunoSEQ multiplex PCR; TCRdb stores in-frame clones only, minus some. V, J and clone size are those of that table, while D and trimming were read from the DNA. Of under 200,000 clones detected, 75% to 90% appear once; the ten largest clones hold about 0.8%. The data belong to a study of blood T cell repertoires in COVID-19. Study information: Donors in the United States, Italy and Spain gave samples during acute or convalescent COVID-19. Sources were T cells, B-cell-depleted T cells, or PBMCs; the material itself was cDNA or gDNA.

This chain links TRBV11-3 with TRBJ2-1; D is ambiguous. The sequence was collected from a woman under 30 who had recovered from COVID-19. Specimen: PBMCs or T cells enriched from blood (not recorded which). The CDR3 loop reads CASSLTHTTYEQFF. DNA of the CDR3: TGTGCCAGCAGCTTAACCCACACGACATATGAGCAGTTCTTC.